This T cell receptor beta chain was found in a study of blood T cells in healthy people across ages. The CDR3 length is 13 residues. Trimming removed 6 bases at V and 4 bases at J, with 12 bases between. CDR1 is SGHTA and CDR2 is FQGNSA in the germline V gene. A second PCR of 7 to 11 cycles used a sample-barcoded 5' primer and a J-beta primer mix. Using its own MiXCR run on the 5' RACE reads, TCRdb lists one record per CDR3 protein. The sample records around 1,800,000 distinct CDR3 sequences, roughly two fifths being singletons. At least ten counts were recorded for this clonotype. The sequencing input was blood. V gene TRBV7-2 combines with J gene TRBJ1-2; TRBD1 might be the D (5 bases). The TCR comes from a human donor in good health. The CDR3 nucleotides are TGTGCCAGCAGTTTCGGGACGAGCTATGGCTACACCTTC. Protein: CASSFGTSYGYTF.